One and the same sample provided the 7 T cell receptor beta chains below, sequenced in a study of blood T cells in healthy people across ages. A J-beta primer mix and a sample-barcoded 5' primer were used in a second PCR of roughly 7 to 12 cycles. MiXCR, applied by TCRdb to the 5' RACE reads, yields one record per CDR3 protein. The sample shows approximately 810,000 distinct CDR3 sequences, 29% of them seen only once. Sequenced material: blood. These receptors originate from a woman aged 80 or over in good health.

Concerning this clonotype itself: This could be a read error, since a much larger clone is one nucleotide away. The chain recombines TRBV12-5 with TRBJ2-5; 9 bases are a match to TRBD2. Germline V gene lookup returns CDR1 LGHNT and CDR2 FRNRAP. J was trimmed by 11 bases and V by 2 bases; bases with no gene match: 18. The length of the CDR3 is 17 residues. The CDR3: CASGLFVGTSLYNEQYF. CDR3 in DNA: TGTGCTAGTGGTTTGTTTGTCGGGACTAGCCTTTACAATGAGCAGTACTTC.

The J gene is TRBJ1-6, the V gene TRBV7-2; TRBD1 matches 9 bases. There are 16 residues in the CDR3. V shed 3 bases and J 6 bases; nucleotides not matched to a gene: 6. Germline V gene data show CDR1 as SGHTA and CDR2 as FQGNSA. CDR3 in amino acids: CASSFPGQGSNSPLHF. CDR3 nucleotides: TGTGCCAGCAGCTTCCCGGGACAGGGCTCTAATTCACCCCTCCACTTT.

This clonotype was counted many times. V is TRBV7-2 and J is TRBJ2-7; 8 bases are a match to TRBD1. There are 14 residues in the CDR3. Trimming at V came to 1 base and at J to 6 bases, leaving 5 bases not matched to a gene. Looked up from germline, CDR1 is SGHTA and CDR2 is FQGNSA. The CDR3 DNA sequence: TGTGCCAGCAGCTTAGGGGGACAGGTACCCGAGCAGTACTTC. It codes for CASSLGGQVPEQYF.

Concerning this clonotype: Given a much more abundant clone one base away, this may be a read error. The CDR3 region has the DNA TGTGCCAGCAGTCCGCCGGGACCGGGGTCCTGCGAGCAGTACTTC. Translated: CASSPPGPGSCEQYF. V gene TRBV28 combines with J gene TRBJ2-7; D may correspond to TRBD1 or TRBD2 (5 bases each). This CDR3 is built from 15 residues. Germline CDR1 and CDR2: MDHEN and SYDVKM. Full variable domain (remainder filled in from reference TRBV28 and TRBJ2-7): DVKVTQSSRYLVKRTGEKVFLECVQDMDHENMFWYRQDPGLGLRLIYFSYDVKMKEKGDIPEGYSVSREKKERFSLILESASTNQTSMYLCASSPPGPGSCEQYFGPGTRLTVT.

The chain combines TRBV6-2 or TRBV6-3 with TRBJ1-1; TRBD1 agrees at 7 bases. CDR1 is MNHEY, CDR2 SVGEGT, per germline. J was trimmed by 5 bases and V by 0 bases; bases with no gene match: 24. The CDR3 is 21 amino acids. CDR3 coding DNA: TGTGCCAGCAGTTACTCAAGGTTAGGGACAGCTGGCGGTGTCTCGAGGACTGAAGCTTTCTTT. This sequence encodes CASSYSRLGTAGGVSRTEAFF.

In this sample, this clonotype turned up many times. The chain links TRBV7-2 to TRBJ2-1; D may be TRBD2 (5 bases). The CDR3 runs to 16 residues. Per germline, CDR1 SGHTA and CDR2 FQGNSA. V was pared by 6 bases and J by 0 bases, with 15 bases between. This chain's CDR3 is CASRPSSSSSYNEQFF. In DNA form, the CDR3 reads TGTGCCAGCAGACCCTCTAGCTCTAGCTCCTACAATGAGCAGTTCTTC.

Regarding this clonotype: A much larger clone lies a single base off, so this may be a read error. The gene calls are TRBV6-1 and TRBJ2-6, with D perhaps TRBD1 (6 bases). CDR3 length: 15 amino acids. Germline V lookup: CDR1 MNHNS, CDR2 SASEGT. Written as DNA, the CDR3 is TGTGCCAGCGGTCCCAGGGGTACTGGGGCCAACGTCCGGACTTTC. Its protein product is CASGPRGTGANVRTF.